Below, one TCR beta chain is given with its context. What this receptor recognizes is not known. No base quality information exists; no much larger clone differs at one position. Whole blood was collected in K2EDTA tubes by collaborating institutions according to the institutions' own protocols. For TCRbeta analysis, collaborators shipped samples as frozen whole blood, isolated PBMCs, or DNA extracted from either of those sample types. TCRbeta CDR3 regions were amplified from genomic DNA using the immunoSEQ Assay, a bias-controlled multiplex PCR. Turning to the authors' computational methods: Within the assay, amplification of reference gene primers was used to estimate how many nucleated cells each sample contained. To quantify the absolute abundance of each unique TCRbeta CDR3 rearrangement, sequence reads were collapsed and filtered. Productive Simpson clonality was computed per sample as the square root of Simpson's diversity index over productive rearrangements. TCRdb limited this immuneACCESS table to in-frame rearrangements with V and J called. A share of clones is missing; checked studies link under half to unresolved V genes, and the rest is unexplained. That table is the source of V, J and clone size, and D and trimming were worked out from the DNA. The sample table shows roughly 50,000 clones, and about 91% are seen once. The ten most abundant clones make up around 7.2% of the sample.

The germline V gene encodes CDR1 WSHSY and CDR2 SAAADI. The CDR3 covers 15 residues, taking in both the cysteine and the phenylalanine. Of the read, only the CDR3 DNA is kept; its 45 bases are in frame from base 1. Relative to germline, V is missing 3 bases and J is missing 3 bases, with 7 bases of the junction outside any gene match. The sample originates from a study of blood T cell repertoires in COVID-19 (dated by TCRdb to 2018 to 2021). Notes on the research overall: Collaborator samples came from the United States, Italy and Spain and covered acute and convalescent phases of COVID-19. Samples came from the ongoing ImmuneRACE study (first 160 participants) plus 1,254 subjects from 6 global collaborators. The material from the prospective study consisted of cDNA or gDNA derived from T cells, B-cell-depleted T cells, or PBMCs. The dataset comprised deeply sampled blood TCRbeta repertoires from subjects exposed to, actively infected with, or recovered from COVID-19. Nearly every sample came with metadata listing a de-identified subject ID, COVID-19 status, age in years and sex. The repertoires were released in a freely available public database intended as a resource for research on the immune response to SARS-CoV-2. Where available, HLA class I and class II types were taken from metadata supplied by the sample provider and were not determined by assay-based typing.

General conclusions and limits of the study: The quantity of clinical and demographic metadata differed by source and by participant and was supplied without curation.

The sequenced sample was peripheral blood. The receptor was derived from a woman in her fifties or sixties with active or convalescent COVID-19. The rearrangement combines TRBV10-2 with TRBJ2-7; 8 junctional bases match TRBD2. The DNA reads as follows: TGCGCCAGCAGTGAAACCAGCGGGAGAAACTACGAGCAGTACTTC. Its protein product is CASSETSGRNYEQYF.